One T cell receptor (beta chain) is described in this entry. TCRdb reprocessed the RT-PCR reads via MiXCR and lists one record per CDR3 protein. The profile shows about 680,000 distinct CDR3 sequences, more than 13% of them singletons. The clonotype originates from a female donor in good health, serving as a healthy control. The source material was memory CD4+ T cells from blood.

The CDR3 region is CASSKASGSHYEQYF. In nucleotides, the CDR3 is TGCGCCAGCAGCAAGGCTAGCGGGAGTCACTACGAGCAGTACTTC. This chain connects TRBV5-1 to TRBJ2-7, with 10 bases fitting TRBD2. CDR1 is SGHRS and CDR2 is YFSETQ in the germline V gene. Trimming cost V 4 bases and J 3 bases; bases outside gene matches: 7. The CDR3 extends over 15 amino acids.